The rows below give T cell receptor beta chains drawn from one sample of a study of T-cell memory formation after mild COVID-19. In TCRdb, the 5' RACE reads were re-called with MiXCR into one record per CDR3 protein. This table holds about 470,000 distinct CDR3 sequences, 20% to 25% found once. The specimen was PBMCs or a T cell subset sorted from them (not recorded which). All receptors derive from an adult woman who had mild COVID-19 (a few samples of this study predate the infection). Cell type and time point are not known. CDR3s leave out the opening cysteine and the closing phenylalanine or tryptophan. Each record gives: D gene, V gene, CDR3 protein. A D gene is named only where the DNA matches it firmly.

- TRBV20-1 SARRGIGGNEQF
TRBD1 TRBV9 ASSMGQGNTYEQY
- TRBV24-1 ATSETPRSGANVLT
- TRBV25-1 ASSAGIEAKETQY
- TRBV24-1 ATSDFGPLRTRVVGPGNYGYT
- TRBV3-1 ASSQDLGPYEQY
- TRBV29-1 SVEAGLNTGELF
TRBD1 TRBV5-1 ASSLQGVMVNTEAF
- TRBV7-6 ASSPGSRRLKDTQY
- TRBV5-6 ASSSNPNGVDGI
- TRBV7-2 ASSLGNKRQF
TRBD1 TRBV18 ASSHGQGRNTEAF
TRBD1 TRBV4-1 ASSQWTGEINGYT
- TRBV7-2 ASSLIAGDEQF
- TRBV6-5 ASSYGGGGNTEAF
TRBD2 TRBV7-9 ASTLAGGHNEQF
- TRBV11-2 ASTVGRQETQY
TRBD1 TRBV14 ASSRQTGTYEQY
- TRBV6-5 ASTFRMAF
TRBD1 TRBV5-1 ASSAGGEGSGELF
TRBD2 TRBV7-2 ASSYGLAGLYEQY
- TRBV2 ASRMEGLRDYGYT
TRBD2 TRBV9 ASSVGGLPGADTQY
- TRBV30 AWSVLWGSTDTQY
- TRBV2 ASSPKRSYNEQF
- TRBV3-1 ASSPRLDNSPLH
- TRBV5-1 ASSAGTAKETQY
- TRBV4-2 ASSQDSRVGETQY
- TRBV4-3 ASSPPDGNEQF
- TRBV20-1 SARVPGRGTEAF
- TRBV7-8 ASSLETDSYEQY
TRBD1 TRBV10-3 AISPGGQGLRTEAF
- TRBV20-1 SARDIGINTEAF
TRBD2 TRBV27 ASSSLSGGLFYEQY
- TRBV9 ASSPGAGSNTGELF
- TRBV29-1 SVEDMRVLEAF
- TRBV7-9 ASSAIWPTSTDTQY
- TRBV4-1 ASSQAPRGGSNEQF
TRBD1 TRBV2 AILDRGQDEQY
- TRBV20-1 SARGPSNEKLF
TRBD2 TRBV24-1 ATSEAGDYNEQF
- TRBV5-1 ASSWMGPGIETQY
- TRBV7-3 ASSKQGPGLVTGELF
- TRBV5-1 ASSLTGSDGYT
- TRBV25-1 ASSSPGPRKAYEQY
- TRBV20-1 SAVTHRETQY
- TRBV7-6 ASSLHTGILNTEAF
- TRBV10-3 AIRTRGNEQF
- TRBV3-1 ASSQVTESYGYT
TRBD1 TRBV15 ATSRTGGQGVTEAF
- TRBV19 ASSTPPGTEAF
TRBD1 TRBV7-7 ASSPRTGHQETQY
- TRBV6-6 ASAIPQTYEQY
- TRBV20-1 SAREGTGLYGYT